What follows is one TCR beta chain and its context. As yet, its antigen is unknown. The PCR had 60 Vbeta and 13 Jbeta primers. Per the original data handling: About 9.9 million of the about 80 million unique TCR beta chains counted in a later analysis were shared. The repertoire was sequenced with immunoSEQ multiplex PCR; TCRdb's copy has only in-frame clones and lacks some. V and J calls and clone size are those listed in that table; D and trimming were worked out from the DNA. The repertoire includes some 40,000 clones, over 60% of them detected once, and roughly 4% sits in the top ten. The CDR3 is 16 residues long. V lost 0 bases, J lost 2 bases, and 11 bases lay in between. Germline CDR1 MNHNS, CDR2 SASEGT. This specimen belongs to a study of cytomegalovirus exposure and HLA in healthy donors. Study findings and constraints: V segments that were indistinguishable, TRBV6-2 and TRBV6-3 among them, were omitted from analysis.

Input material: PBMCs. The chain has TRBV6-1 and TRBJ1-5; D might be TRBD1 (5 bases). This clonotype was obtained from a man aged 35-49 years in good health and CMV-seronegative. CDR3 loop: CASSEAEGAGNQPQHF. In DNA form, the CDR3 reads TGTGCCAGCAGTGAAGCCGAAGGGGCTGGCAATCAGCCCCAGCATTTT.